This TCR beta chain was documented in a study of blood T cells in healthy people across ages. The CDR3 is 15 amino acids. V lost 3 bases to trimming and J lost 3 bases, with 14 bases between them. Germline CDR1 LNHNV, CDR2 YYDKDF (reference sequence). Combining a sample-barcoded 5' primer with a J-beta primer mix, a second PCR ran for roughly 7 to 12 cycles. TCRdb re-called the 5' RACE reads through MiXCR, storing one row per CDR3 protein. The data show approximately 800,000 distinct CDR3 sequences, about 42% seen once. This clonotype has at least ten counts. The specimen was blood. V is TRBV15 and J is TRBJ2-5; D tentatively reads TRBD1 or TRBD2 (5 bases each). This sequence originates from an older man in good health. The CDR3 reads CATSSTPGREETQYF. Written as DNA, the CDR3 is TGTGCCACCAGCAGTACCCCGGGGCGCGAAGAGACCCAGTACTTC.